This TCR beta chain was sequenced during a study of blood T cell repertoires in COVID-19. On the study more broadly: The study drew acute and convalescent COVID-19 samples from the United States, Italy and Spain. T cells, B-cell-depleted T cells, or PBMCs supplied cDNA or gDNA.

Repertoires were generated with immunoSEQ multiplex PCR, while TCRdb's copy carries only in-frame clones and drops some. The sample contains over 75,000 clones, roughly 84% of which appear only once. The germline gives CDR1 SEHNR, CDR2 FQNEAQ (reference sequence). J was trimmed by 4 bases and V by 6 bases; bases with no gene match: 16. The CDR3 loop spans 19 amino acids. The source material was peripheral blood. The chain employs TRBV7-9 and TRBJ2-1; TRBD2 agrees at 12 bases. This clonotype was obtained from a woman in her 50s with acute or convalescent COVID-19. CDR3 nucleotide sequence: TGTGCCAGCAGGCACACGACTAGCGGGAGCTTCGGGGTGTACAATGAGCAGTTCTTC. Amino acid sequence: CASRHTTSGSFGVYNEQFF. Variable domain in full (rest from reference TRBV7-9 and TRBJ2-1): DTGVSQNPRHKITKRGQNVTFRCDPISEHNRLYWYRQTLGQGPEFLTYFQNEAQLEKSRLLSDRFSAERPKGSFSTLEIQRTEQGDSAMYLCASRHTTSGSFGVYNEQFFGPGTRLTVL.